Presented here are 21 T cell receptor beta chains from one specimen sequenced in a study of cytomegalovirus exposure and HLA in healthy donors. PCR involved 60 Vbeta and 13 Jbeta primers. Clones were sequenced by immunoSEQ multiplex PCR, and TCRdb holds only the in-frame ones, with some missing. Of some 160,000 clones listed, around 77% are singletons. The sequencing input was PBMCs. Source of these receptors: a man between 60 and 75 years old in good health and CMV-seronegative.

This clone was detected only a few times. V and J are TRBV12-5 and TRBJ2-3; TRBD2 aligns across 11 bases. CDR1 is LGHNT and CDR2 is FRNRAP in the germline V gene. CDR3 size: 15 residues. J was trimmed by 1 base and V by 6 bases; bases with no gene match: 3. The DNA for the CDR3 is TGTGCTAGTGGGCGACTAGCGGGGCGCACAGATACGCAGTATTTT. It yields the protein CASGRLAGRTDTQYF.

This clone was detected only once. The V and J genes are TRBV10-2 and TRBJ2-7, with a possible D match to TRBD2 (6 bases). Trimming took off 8 bases at V and 3 bases at J, with 8 bases between the two ends. CDR3 length equals 11 residues. Germline V gene sequence: CDR1 WSHSY, CDR2 SAAADI. In DNA form, the CDR3 reads TGCGCCAGCGGGGAGGTCTACGAGCAGTACTTC. As protein: CASGEVYEQYF.

The CDR3 region has the DNA TGTGCCAGCACCAAGGGGGCAGCTAAGAGTCAGCCCCAGCATTTT. Residues: CASTKGAAKSQPQHF. This rearrangement joins TRBV6-6 to TRBJ1-5; TRBD1 aligns across 7 bases. The V and J ends lost 7 bases and 6 bases, in that order; junction bases with no gene match: 12. This CDR3 comprises 15 residues. The V gene's germline CDR1 is MNHNY and CDR2 SVGAGI (reference sequence).

This clone was picked up a small number of times. V is TRBV10-3 and J is TRBJ2-7, with 14 bases matching TRBD2. Germline V gene sequence: CDR1 ENHRY, CDR2 SYGVKD. Unmatched junction bases numbered 2, after V lost 6 bases and J lost 1 base. CDR3 length: 15 residues. CDR3 sequence (DNA): TGTGCCATCAGAGGACTAGCGGGGGGTTCCTACGAGCAGTACTTC. This gives the protein CAIRGLAGGSYEQYF.

A few counts support this clone. CDR3 DNA: TGTGCCAGCAGCGACAGACTAGCGGGGGAATACAATGAGCAGTTCTTC. Its protein product is CASSDRLAGEYNEQFF. The chain joins TRBV9 to TRBJ2-1, with 12 bases identical to TRBD2. CDR3 length: 16 amino acids. CDR1 is SGDLS and CDR2 is YYNGEE in the germline V gene. Trimming cost V 3 bases and J 4 bases; bases outside gene matches: 5.

This rearrangement joins TRBV19 to TRBJ1-2; TRBD1 matches 9 bases. The germline V gene encodes CDR1 LNHDA and CDR2 SQIVND (reference sequence). This CDR3 region has 15 residues. Unmatched junction bases numbered 7, after V lost 4 bases and J lost 4 bases. CDR3 sequence (DNA): TGTGCCAGTAGTACGGGGACAGGGCGTCCCTATGGCTACACCTTC. This gives the protein CASSTGTGRPYGYTF.

V and J are TRBV21-1 and TRBJ2-7; TRBD2, the table's D call, lacks a check against the DNA. TRBV21-1 is designated a pseudogene. The CDR3 extends over 14 amino acids. This CDR3 is CASTSTSGPYEQYF. CDR3 bases: TGTGCCAGCACGTCTACTAGCGGACCCTACGAGCAGTACTTC.

V usage is TRBV7-2 and J usage is TRBJ2-5, with D unclear. Germline CDR1 and CDR2: SGHTA and FQGNSA. The CDR3 is made up of 13 amino acids. The germline V and J ends were trimmed by 2 bases and 2 bases, with 6 bases remaining between them. DNA of the CDR3: TGTGCCAGCAGCTTAACAGAACAAGAGACCCAGTACTTC. It encodes CASSLTEQETQYF.

The chain uses TRBV2 and TRBJ1-1; tentative D call: TRBD1 (6 bases). Trimming took 5 bases from V and 2 from J, leaving 15 bases between them. This CDR3 spans 15 amino acids. Germline CDR1 and CDR2: SNHLY and FYNNEI. The CDR3 nucleotides read TGTGCCAGCAGTTCTCAAGGGGGGGTAAACACTGAAGCTTTCTTT. Encoded protein: CASSSQGGVNTEAFF.

The chain combines TRBV29-1 with TRBJ2-7; D possibly corresponds to TRBD2 (5 bases). The ends were cut back, 7 bases at V and 6 bases at J, with 13 bases in the middle. The CDR3 runs 11 residues. In germline, CDR1 is SQVTM, CDR2 ANQGSEA. The chain's CDR3 is CSGGLRGEQYF. CDR3 nucleotides: TGCAGCGGAGGACTGCGAGGCGAGCAGTACTTC.

The chain combines TRBV10-3 with TRBJ1-3; perhaps TRBD1 as D (5 bases). CDR3 length equals 14 residues. Trimming took 10 bases from V and 0 from J, leaving 13 bases between them. The germline V gene encodes CDR1 ENHRY and CDR2 SYGVKD. CDR3 region: CATGGLTSGNTIYF. Written as DNA, the CDR3 is TGTGCCACCGGGGGACTGACCTCTGGAAACACCATATATTTT.

This clone has only one observation. J is TRBJ1-1 and V is TRBV19; 9 bases line up with TRBD1. Germline V gene lookup returns CDR1 LNHDA and CDR2 SQIVND (reference sequence). The CDR3 runs 16 residues. V shed 4 bases, J shed 4 bases, and the junction held 10 bases outside the gene matches. CDR3 DNA sequence: TGTGCCAGTAGTACCCCACAGGGGGCGGTAAGCACTGAAGCTTTCTTT. Amino acid sequence: CASSTPQGAVSTEAFF.

The V call is TRBV9, the J call TRBJ2-2; D remains unclear. V was shortened by 4 bases and J by 0 bases, with 16 bases between the two germline ends. Germline CDR1 SGDLS, CDR2 YYNGEE. The CDR3 runs to 17 residues. The CDR3 here is CASSPFGSVTNTGELFF. The CDR3 nucleotides read TGTGCCAGCAGCCCCTTCGGGTCCGTTACGAACACCGGGGAGCTGTTTTTT.

This clone was seen a handful of times. Distinct nucleotide sequences in the sample also encode this CDR3. V gene TRBV10-3 combines with J gene TRBJ1-2; possibly TRBD1 for D (5 bases). Per the germline V gene, CDR1 is ENHRY and CDR2 is SYGVKD. The CDR3 totals 15 residues. The V end was cut by 0 bases, the J end by 4 bases, with 12 bases between. The CDR3 loop is CAISESAGGGYGYTF. As DNA, the CDR3 is TGTGCCATCAGTGAGTCGGCCGGGGGAGGCTATGGCTACACCTTC.

The chain recombines TRBV6-5 with TRBJ1-5, with D tentatively TRBD1 (6 bases). V lost 6 bases, J lost 0 bases, and 12 bases lay in between. Germline CDR1 MNHEY, CDR2 SVGAGI. The CDR3 has 15 residues. The CDR3 nucleotides are TGTGCCAGCAGGGGGACAAGGAATAGCAATCAGCCCCAGCATTTT. It codes for CASRGTRNSNQPQHF.

This chain uses TRBV15 with TRBJ2-3, with 8 bases that match TRBD2. V was clipped by 4 bases and J by 3 bases; unmatched bases: 12. The CDR3 has 17 amino acids. The germline V gene has CDR1 LNHNV and CDR2 YYDKDF (reference sequence). DNA of the CDR3: TGTGCCACCAGCAAAAGAATTAAGACGGGAGGGACAGATACGCAGTATTTT. Its translation: CATSKRIKTGGTDTQYF.

This clone came up a few times. The chain joins TRBV27 to TRBJ2-7; D is possibly TRBD1 (7 bases). V was shortened by 9 bases and J by 0 bases, with 24 bases between the two germline ends. Germline CDR1 is MNHEY and CDR2 is SMNVEV (reference sequence). The CDR3 loop spans 17 amino acids. Here the CDR3 DNA reads TGTGCCAGAACTATATGGGGGGACAGCCTATTCTCCTACGAGCAGTACTTC. Translation gives CARTIWGDSLFSYEQYF.

This clone was observed a handful of times. The chain employs TRBV9 and TRBJ2-7, with TRBD2 as a possible D gene (6 bases). Trimming removed 4 bases at V and 0 bases at J, with 17 bases between. Germline V lookup: CDR1 SGDLS, CDR2 YYNGEE. CDR3 length: 16 amino acids. CDR3 coding DNA: TGTGCCAGCAGCCTCACGGGAGCCGGCCCCTCCTACGAGCAGTACTTC. Translating it yields CASSLTGAGPSYEQYF.

The gene calls are TRBV10-1 and TRBJ2-1; 7 bases align to TRBD2. The germline V gene has CDR1 WNHNN and CDR2 SYGVQD (reference sequence). CDR3 size: 15 residues. The J segment lost 8 bases and the V segment lost 4 bases, leaving 11 bases of the junction unmatched. CDR3 sequence (DNA): TGCGCCAGCAGTGCTGATCGACTAGCTGGGGATGAGCAGTTCTTC. Residues: CASSADRLAGDEQFF.

CDR3 nucleotides: TGTGCCAGCAGCTACGAAGACAGCTACGAGCAGTACTTC. It specifies CASSYEDSYEQYF. The rearrangement links TRBV7-9 to TRBJ2-7; possibly TRBD1 for D (5 bases). Germline loops: CDR1 SEHNR, CDR2 FQNEAQ (reference sequence). V shed 4 bases and J shed 3 bases, with 10 bases lying between them. CDR3 length equals 13 residues.

The chain is built from TRBV5-1 and TRBJ2-5, with 9 positions matching TRBD2. Losses at the gene ends were 1 base for V and 5 bases for J; bases not matched to a gene: 3. CDR1 SGHRS and CDR2 YFSETQ come from the germline V gene. This CDR3 has 14 residues. In nucleotides, the CDR3 is TGCGCCAGCAGCTTGCCGGCGGGAGGGGAGACCCAGTACTTC. This translates into CASSLPAGGETQYF.